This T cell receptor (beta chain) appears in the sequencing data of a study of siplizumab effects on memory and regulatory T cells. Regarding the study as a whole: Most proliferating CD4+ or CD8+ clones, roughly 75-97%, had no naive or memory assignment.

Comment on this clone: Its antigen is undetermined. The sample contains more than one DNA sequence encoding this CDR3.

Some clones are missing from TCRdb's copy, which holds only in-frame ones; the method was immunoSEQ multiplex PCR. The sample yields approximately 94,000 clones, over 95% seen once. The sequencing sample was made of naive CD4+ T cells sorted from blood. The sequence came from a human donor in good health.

The CDR3 loop is CASSYTNTEAFF. The CDR3 DNA is TGTGCCAGCAGTTACACCAACACTGAAGCTTTCTTT. This chain connects TRBV6-6 to TRBJ1-1, with D unclear. The V end lost 2 bases, the J end lost 2 bases, and 3 bases lay between the germline ends. CDR1 is MNHNY, CDR2 SVGAGI, per germline (reference sequence). CDR3 length: 12 amino acids.